The 20 T cell receptor beta chains reported below all come from one sample, sequenced in a study of identical twins. TCRdb recomputed calls from the 5' RACE reads with MiXCR, one row per CDR3 protein. The sample lists around 250,000 distinct CDR3 sequences, 5% to 7% seen once, with approximately 15% in the top ten. These data are also associated with another study on T cells expressing NK-cell markers.

Sequencing was performed on CD8+ T cells sorted from blood. The source is a woman aged 18-29 years in good health.

Many counts were recorded for this clonotype. The J gene is TRBJ1-1, the V gene TRBV2, with D possibly matching TRBD1 (6 bases). V lost 8 bases, J lost 0 bases, and 16 bases lay in between. Per germline, CDR1 SNHLY and CDR2 FYNNEI. The CDR3 length is 15 residues. CDR3 sequence reads: CASALDSLLNTEAFF. CDR3 coding DNA: TGTGCCAGCGCCTTGGACAGCCTCCTGAACACTGAAGCTTTCTTT. The full variable domain, completed using reference TRBV2 and TRBJ1-1, is EPEVTQTPSHQVTQMGQEVILRCVPISNHLYFYWYRQILGQKVEFLVSFYNNEISEKSEIFDDQFSVERPDGSNFTLKIRSTKLEDSAMYFCASALDSLLNTEAFFGQGTRLTVV.

CDR3 loop: CASSVDRIPGELFF. Here the CDR3 DNA reads TGTGCCAGCAGCGTAGATAGAATCCCCGGGGAGCTGTTTTTT. The chain carries TRBV9 and TRBJ2-2, with D unclear. V shed 0 bases and J shed 6 bases, with 9 bases lying between them. The CDR3 is made up of 14 amino acids. Germline-derived CDR1 and CDR2 are SGDLS and YYNGEE.

The rearrangement links TRBV27 to TRBJ2-5; D may be TRBD1 (5 bases). Germline V CDR1 and CDR2: MNHEY, SMNVEV (reference sequence). This CDR3 region has 11 residues. Trimming took 10 bases from V and 9 from J, leaving 15 bases between them. CDR3 amino acids: CATKGQGAQYF. In DNA, the CDR3 is TGTGCCACCAAAGGTCAGGGTGCCCAGTACTTC.

This rearrangement joins TRBV20-1 to TRBJ1-2; no clear D gene. CDR3 length: 12 residues. Germline-derived CDR1 and CDR2 are DFQATT and SNEGSKA (reference sequence). The germline V and J ends were trimmed by 5 bases and 3 bases, with 10 bases remaining between them. The DNA of the CDR3 is TGCAGTGCTTTAGGCGGGGACTATGGCTACACCTTC. Translated: CSALGGDYGYTF.

This chain links TRBV20-1 with TRBJ2-7; D gene unclear. The length of the CDR3 is 14 residues. Germline lookup yields CDR1 DFQATT and CDR2 SNEGSKA (reference sequence). Trimming cost V 2 bases and J 3 bases, with 14 bases left between them. This chain's CDR3 is CSARPFSPNYEQYF. The CDR3 region has the DNA TGCAGTGCTAGACCTTTTAGTCCCAACTACGAGCAGTACTTC.

This sequence joins TRBV7-8 and TRBJ2-7; maybe TRBD2 (5 bases). CDR3 length: 14 amino acids. V was cut by 4 bases and J by 5 bases, with 15 bases left in between. Germline V gene sequence: CDR1 SGHVS, CDR2 FQNEAQ. The CDR3 reads CASSYSRGKNEQYF. For the CDR3, the DNA is TGTGCCAGCAGCTATTCAAGAGGGAAAAACGAGCAGTACTTC.

CDR3 sequence: CATSTEGGYTF. The CDR3 DNA follows: TGTGCCACCAGCACAGAGGGTGGCTACACCTTC. The chain carries TRBV15 and TRBJ1-2; D not resolved. Trimming shortened V by 4 bases and J by 7 bases, and 7 bases separated the two germline ends. Germline lookup yields CDR1 LNHNV and CDR2 YYDKDF (reference sequence). The CDR3 spans 11 residues.

This clonotype was seen ten or more times. CDR3 in DNA: TGTGCCAGCAGCTCAGGGGGCGCAGCCACTGAAGCTTTCTTT. Residues: CASSSGGAATEAFF. This chain uses TRBV7-3 with TRBJ1-1, with 8 bases identical to TRBD1. The CDR3 sequence is 14 residues long. Trimming cost V 4 bases and J 4 bases; bases outside gene matches: 5. Germline V CDR1 and CDR2: SGHTA, FQGTGA.

The sample holds a few counts of this clonotype. The chain has TRBV6-2 or TRBV6-3 and TRBJ2-7; TRBD2 is a possible D gene (6 bases). The CDR3 spans 15 residues. The germline gives CDR1 MNHEY, CDR2 SVGEGT. Trimming left V 0 bases short and J 2 bases short, with 11 bases between. CDR3 coding DNA: TGTGCCAGCAGTTACTCGGCCCGGGAGACCTACGAGCAGTACTTC. Translating gives CASSYSARETYEQYF.

This clonotype was counted ten times or more. V and J are TRBV6-2 or TRBV6-3 and TRBJ2-1; TRBD2 agrees at 8 bases. Unmatched junction bases numbered 3, after V lost 6 bases and J lost 2 bases. The CDR3 spans 14 residues. Germline V gives CDR1 MNHEY, CDR2 SVGEGT. Here the CDR3 DNA reads TGTGCCAGCAGGGAGACTAGCGCCTACAATGAGCAGTTCTTC. This translates into CASRETSAYNEQFF.

This clonotype was seen many times. This rearrangement joins TRBV6-1 to TRBJ1-3; D call uncertain. Germline CDR1 and CDR2: MNHNS and SASEGT. V lost 8 bases and J 0 bases, leaving 17 bases between the germline ends. CDR3 length equals 16 residues. The CDR3 nucleotides are TGTGCCAGCCACATCTTTTCTGAGAGCTCTGGAAACACCATATATTTT. Translating it yields CASHIFSESSGNTIYF.

This clonotype came up a few times. The chain uses TRBV27 and TRBJ1-1; 9 bases are a match to TRBD1. Germline CDR1 MNHEY, CDR2 SMNVEV (reference sequence). J gave up 5 bases and V 1 base, and 11 bases lay outside the gene matches. This CDR3 is 17 amino acids long. The CDR3 region is CASSLLLGQGRGTEAFF. The CDR3 DNA follows: TGTGCCAGCAGTTTATTGTTGGGACAGGGTCGCGGAACTGAAGCTTTCTTT.

This clonotype was seen repeatedly, ten times or more. The chain has TRBV7-6 and TRBJ1-1; D remains ambiguous. The V end was cut by 2 bases, the J end by 0 bases, with 13 bases between. The CDR3 runs to 16 residues. Germline loops: CDR1 SGHVS, CDR2 FNYEAQ. The CDR3 region has the DNA TGTGCCAGCAGCTTACCCGCAGGTAGCATGAACACTGAAGCTTTCTTT. Its translation is CASSLPAGSMNTEAFF. The entire variable domain, with the rest obtained from reference TRBV7-6 and TRBJ1-1, is as follows: GAGVSQSPRYKVTKRGQDVALRCDPISGHVSLYWYRQALGQGPEFLTYFNYEAQQDKSGLPNDRFSAERPEGSISTLTIQRTEQRDSAMYRCASSLPAGSMNTEAFFGQGTRLTVV.

In its sample, this clonotype was seen a few times. The chain links TRBV7-9 to TRBJ2-1; TRBD2 matches at 10 bases. The V segment lost 4 bases and the J segment 5 bases; nucleotides outside the gene matches: 11. The germline V gene has CDR1 SEHNR and CDR2 FQNEAQ (reference sequence). This CDR3 is built from 17 residues. The chain's CDR3 is CASSSLPGTSANNEQFF. The CDR3 coding sequence is TGTGCCAGCAGCTCTTTACCCGGGACTAGCGCTAACAATGAGCAGTTCTTC. The variable domain in full, completed from reference TRBV7-9 and TRBJ2-1, reads DTGVSQNPRHKITKRGQNVTFRCDPISEHNRLYWYRQTLGQGPEFLTYFQNEAQLEKSRLLSDRFSAERPKGSFSTLEIQRTEQGDSAMYLCASSSLPGTSANNEQFFGPGTRLTVL.

This clonotype was observed a few times. V is TRBV27 and J is TRBJ2-1, with a possible D match to TRBD2 (6 bases). V lost 2 bases and J 2 bases, leaving 10 bases between the germline ends. This CDR3 has 15 amino acids. Germline CDR1 and CDR2: MNHEY and SMNVEV (reference sequence). CDR3 coding DNA: TGTGCCAGCAGTTTAGCGGGACGAACCTACAATGAGCAGTTCTTC. Translation: CASSLAGRTYNEQFF.

This clonotype came up many times. The J gene is TRBJ1-1, the V gene TRBV20-1; no clear D. V shed 2 bases and J shed 0 bases, with 1 base lying between them. In germline, CDR1 is DFQATT, CDR2 SNEGSKA (reference sequence). The length of the CDR3 is 11 residues. The CDR3 nucleotides are TGCAGTGCTAGACTGAACACTGAAGCTTTCTTT. As protein: CSARLNTEAFF.

This clonotype has just a few counts. The chain uses TRBV3-1 and TRBJ1-2; no firm D call. The CDR3 is 13 amino acids. Trimming shortened V by 0 bases and J by 7 bases, and 9 bases separated the two germline ends. The germline V gene has CDR1 LGHDT and CDR2 YNNKEL (reference sequence). For the CDR3, the DNA is TGTGCCAGCAGCCAAGATCTGTGGGTTGGCTACACCTTC. This translates into CASSQDLWVGYTF.

This clonotype turned up a few times. The rearrangement links TRBV19 to TRBJ1-1, with a weak D call TRBD1 (5 bases). This CDR3 spans 13 amino acids. Germline V gene sequence: CDR1 LNHDA, CDR2 SQIVND (reference sequence). Trimming left V 2 bases short and J 7 bases short, with 11 bases between. CDR3 coding DNA: TGTGCCAGTAGTATACGCTCGACAGATGAAGCTTTCTTT. Protein: CASSIRSTDEAFF.

The J gene is TRBJ2-3, the V gene TRBV11-2, with D hard to call. Germline loops: CDR1 SGHAT, CDR2 FQNNGV. The CDR3 contains 14 residues. Trimming removed 2 bases at V and 2 bases at J, with 8 bases between. The CDR3 DNA is TGTGCCAGCAGCTTAAGGCCGTACACAGATACGCAGTATTTT. Protein product: CASSLRPYTDTQYF. Variable domain in full (rest from reference TRBV11-2 and TRBJ2-3): EAGVAQSPRYKIIEKRQSVAFWCNPISGHATLYWYQQILGQGPKLLIQFQNNGVVDDSQLPKDRFSAERLKGVDSTLKIQPAKLEDSAVYLCASSLRPYTDTQYFGPGTRLTVL.

The rearrangement uses TRBV4-3 and TRBJ1-1; D may be TRBD1 (6 bases). V was pared by 4 bases and J by 0 bases, with 15 bases between. Germline V gene lookup returns CDR1 LGHNA and CDR2 YSLEER. CDR3 length equals 16 residues. The CDR3 region is CASSPGAYNMNTEAFF. Written as DNA, the CDR3 is TGCGCCAGCAGCCCGGGGGCGTATAACATGAACACTGAAGCTTTCTTT.